The present T cell receptor beta chain was sequenced within a study of CD8 T cells in Susac syndrome. Reverse transcription used about 0.5 to 1 ug RNA and random hexamers. TCRdb analysed the immunoSEQ multiplex PCR reads with MiXCR anew, one entry per CDR3 protein. The sample records 150,000 to 200,000 distinct CDR3 sequences, around 94% being singletons. The CDR3 length is 13 residues. Between the trimmed V and J ends, which lost 6 bases and 5 bases, there was a span of 13 bases. The chain joins TRBV12-3 or TRBV12-4 to TRBJ1-2, with D uncertain. Sequencing used CD4+ T cells from PBMCs. The TCR originated in a human donor in good health. The CDR3 DNA is TGTGCCAGCAGACCGGGAAATTGGTATGGCTACACCTTC. This encodes CASRPGNWYGYTF.